This TCR beta chain derives from a study of shared clonotypes between healthy human individuals. Some clones are missing from TCRdb's copy, which holds only in-frame ones; the method was immunoSEQ multiplex PCR. The repertoire holds about 2.4 million clones, with just over 90% as singletons. The specimen sequenced was naive CD4+ T cells sorted from blood. The sample's subset: CD45RA+ positively selected. This receptor was obtained from a man between 18 and 35 years old in good health.

The CDR3 spells CASSVAGTGGYEQYF. DNA for the CDR3: TGTGCCAGTAGTGTCGCCGGGACAGGGGGATACGAGCAGTACTTC. The chain joins TRBV19 to TRBJ2-7, with 11 positions matching TRBD1. The V gene's germline CDR1 is LNHDA and CDR2 SQIVND (reference sequence). The CDR3 has 15 residues. J lost 4 bases, V lost 5 bases, and 7 bases had no gene match. The entire variable domain, with the rest obtained from reference TRBV19 and TRBJ2-7, is as follows: DGGITQSPKYLFRKEGQNVTLSCEQNLNHDAMYWYRQDPGQGLRLIYYSQIVNDFQKGDIAEGYSVSREKKESFPLTVTSAQKNPTAFYLCASSVAGTGGYEQYFGPGTRLTVT.